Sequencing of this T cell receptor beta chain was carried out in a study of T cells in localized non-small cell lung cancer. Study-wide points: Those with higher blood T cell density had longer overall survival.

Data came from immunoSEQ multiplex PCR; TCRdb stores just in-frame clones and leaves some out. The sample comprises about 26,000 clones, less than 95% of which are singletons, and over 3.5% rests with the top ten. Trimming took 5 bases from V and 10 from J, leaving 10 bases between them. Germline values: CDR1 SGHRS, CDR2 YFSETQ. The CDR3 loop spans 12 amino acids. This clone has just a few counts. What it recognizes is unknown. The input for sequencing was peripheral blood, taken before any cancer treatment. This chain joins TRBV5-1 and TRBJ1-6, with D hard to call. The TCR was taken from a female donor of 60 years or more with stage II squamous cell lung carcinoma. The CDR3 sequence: CASSRVGSPLHF. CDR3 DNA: TGCGCCAGCAGTCGGGTAGGGTCACCCCTCCACTTT.